This T cell receptor (beta chain) stems from a study of PD-L1 blockade in urothelial cancer. Across the study: Male patients with bladder-origin urothelial cancer numbered about nine tenths of the roughly 29. The authors examined blood 3 weeks (second dose) and 6 weeks after treatment start. Counts from blood samples showed a median of around 150,000 T cells.

TCRdb's table, derived via immunoSEQ multiplex PCR, lists solely in-frame clones and lacks some. This sample has over 100,000 clones, with approximately 88% found just once. As for time point: pretreatment peripheral blood. Trimming cost V 6 bases and J 3 bases; bases outside gene matches: 4. Germline CDR1 and CDR2: MDHEN and SYDVKM. This CDR3 spans 15 amino acids. The TCR originated in a man in his fifties or sixties with urothelial cancer. The rearrangement uses TRBV28 and TRBJ2-3; 12 bases are shared with TRBD2. The sequencing used PBMCs, collected around atezolizumab (anti-PD-L1) treatment. CDR3 loop: CASRRTSGETDTQYF. The CDR3 DNA is TGTGCCAGCAGACGGACTAGCGGGGAGACAGATACGCAGTATTTT.